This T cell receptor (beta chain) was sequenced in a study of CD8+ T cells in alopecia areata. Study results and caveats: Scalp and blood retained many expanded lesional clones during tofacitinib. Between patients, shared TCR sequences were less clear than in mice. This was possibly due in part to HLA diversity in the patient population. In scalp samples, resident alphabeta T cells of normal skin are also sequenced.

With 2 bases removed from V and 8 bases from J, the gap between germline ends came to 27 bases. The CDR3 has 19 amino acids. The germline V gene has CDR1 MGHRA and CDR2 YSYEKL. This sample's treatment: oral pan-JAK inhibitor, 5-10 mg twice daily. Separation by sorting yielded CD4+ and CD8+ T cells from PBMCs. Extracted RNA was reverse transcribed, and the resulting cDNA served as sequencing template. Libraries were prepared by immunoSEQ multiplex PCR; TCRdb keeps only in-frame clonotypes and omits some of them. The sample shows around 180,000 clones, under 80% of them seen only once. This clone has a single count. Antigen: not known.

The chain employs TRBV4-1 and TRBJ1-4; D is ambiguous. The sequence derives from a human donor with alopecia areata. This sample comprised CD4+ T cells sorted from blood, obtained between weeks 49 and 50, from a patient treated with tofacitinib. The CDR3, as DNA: TGCGCCAGCAGCCAAAACCCCACGGGCAGCCGATCGTTTTTCGAAAAACTGTTTTTT. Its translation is CASSQNPTGSRSFFEKLFF.